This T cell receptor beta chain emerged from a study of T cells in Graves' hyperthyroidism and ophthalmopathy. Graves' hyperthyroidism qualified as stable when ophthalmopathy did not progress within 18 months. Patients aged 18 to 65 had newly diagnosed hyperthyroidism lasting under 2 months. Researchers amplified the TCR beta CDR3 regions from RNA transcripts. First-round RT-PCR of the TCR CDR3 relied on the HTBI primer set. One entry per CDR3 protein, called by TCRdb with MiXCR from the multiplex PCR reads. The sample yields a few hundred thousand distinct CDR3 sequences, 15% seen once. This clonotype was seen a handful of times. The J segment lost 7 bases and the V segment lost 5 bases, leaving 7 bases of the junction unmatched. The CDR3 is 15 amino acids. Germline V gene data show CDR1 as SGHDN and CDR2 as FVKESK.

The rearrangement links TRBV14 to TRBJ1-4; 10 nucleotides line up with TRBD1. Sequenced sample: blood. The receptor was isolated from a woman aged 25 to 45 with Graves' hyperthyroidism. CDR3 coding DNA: TGTGCCAGCAGCAACCGACAGGGGGCTTCTGAAAAACTGTTTTTT. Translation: CASSNRQGASEKLFF.